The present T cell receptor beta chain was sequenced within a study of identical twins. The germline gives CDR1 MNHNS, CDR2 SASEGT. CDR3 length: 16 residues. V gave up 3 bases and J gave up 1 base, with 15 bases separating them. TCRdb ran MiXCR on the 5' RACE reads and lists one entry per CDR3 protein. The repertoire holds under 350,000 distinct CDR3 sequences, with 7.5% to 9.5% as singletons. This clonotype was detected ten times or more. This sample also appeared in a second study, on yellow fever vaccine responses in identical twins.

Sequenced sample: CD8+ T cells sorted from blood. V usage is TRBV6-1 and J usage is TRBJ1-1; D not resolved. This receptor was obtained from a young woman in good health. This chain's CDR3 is CASSESLLRGNTEAFF. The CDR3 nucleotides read TGTGCCAGCAGTGAGAGTTTGCTAAGAGGGAACACTGAAGCTTTCTTT.